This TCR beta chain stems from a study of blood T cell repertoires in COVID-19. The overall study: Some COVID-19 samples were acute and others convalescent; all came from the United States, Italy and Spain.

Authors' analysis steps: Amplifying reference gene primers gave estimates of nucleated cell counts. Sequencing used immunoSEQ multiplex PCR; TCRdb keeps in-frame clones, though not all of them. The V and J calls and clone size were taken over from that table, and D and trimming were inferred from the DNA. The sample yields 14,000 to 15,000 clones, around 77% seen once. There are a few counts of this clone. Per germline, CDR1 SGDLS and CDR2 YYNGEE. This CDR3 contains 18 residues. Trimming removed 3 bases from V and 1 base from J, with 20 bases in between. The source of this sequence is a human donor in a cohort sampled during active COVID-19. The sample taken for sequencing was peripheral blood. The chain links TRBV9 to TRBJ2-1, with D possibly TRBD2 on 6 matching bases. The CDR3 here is CASSAGRKDGWSYNEQFF. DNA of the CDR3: TGTGCCAGCAGCGCCGGGAGAAAAGATGGATGGTCCTACAATGAGCAGTTCTTC.